The source of this T cell receptor (beta chain) is a study of blood T cell repertoires in COVID-19. Whole-study context: The origin of the acute and convalescent COVID-19 samples was the United States, Italy and Spain. Nucleic acid was either cDNA or gDNA, and it came from T cells, B-cell-depleted T cells, or PBMCs.

V lost 6 bases to trimming and J lost 5 bases, with 7 bases between them. Germline CDR1 is MNHEY and CDR2 is SVGEGT. The CDR3 contains 11 residues. How the authors handled the data: Amplified reference gene primers provided the basis for estimating nucleated cell counts. Here immunoSEQ multiplex PCR was the method, and the copy in TCRdb shows in-frame clones only, minus some. V, J and clone size reflect that table, while D and trimming were determined from the DNA. Of about 120,000 clones in the sample, approximately 90% were seen once. The genes are TRBV6-2 or TRBV6-3 and TRBJ1-2; D remains unclear. The specimen was peripheral blood. This clonotype was obtained from a human donor with acute or convalescent COVID-19. The donor label of this sample is uncertain. The CDR3 region is CASSQQYGYTF. CDR3 coding DNA: TGTGCCAGCAGCCAACAATATGGCTACACCTTC.